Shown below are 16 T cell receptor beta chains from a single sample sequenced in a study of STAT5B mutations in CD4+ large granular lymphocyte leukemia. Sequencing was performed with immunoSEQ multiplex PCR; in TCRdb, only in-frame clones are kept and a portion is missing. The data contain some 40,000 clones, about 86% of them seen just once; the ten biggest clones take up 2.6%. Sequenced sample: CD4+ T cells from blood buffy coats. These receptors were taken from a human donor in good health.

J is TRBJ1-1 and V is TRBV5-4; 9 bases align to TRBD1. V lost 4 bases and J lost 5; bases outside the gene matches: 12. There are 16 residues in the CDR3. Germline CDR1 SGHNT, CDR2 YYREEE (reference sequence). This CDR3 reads CASSPKQGAGWTEAFF. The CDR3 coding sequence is TGTGCCAGCAGCCCAAAACAGGGGGCTGGTTGGACTGAAGCTTTCTTT.

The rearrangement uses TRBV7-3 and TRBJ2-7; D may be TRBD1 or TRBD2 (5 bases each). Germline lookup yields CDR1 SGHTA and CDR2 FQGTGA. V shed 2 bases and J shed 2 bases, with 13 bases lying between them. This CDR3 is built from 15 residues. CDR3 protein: CASSLGDGRAYEQYF. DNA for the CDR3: TGTGCCAGCAGCTTAGGGGACGGACGAGCCTACGAGCAGTACTTC.

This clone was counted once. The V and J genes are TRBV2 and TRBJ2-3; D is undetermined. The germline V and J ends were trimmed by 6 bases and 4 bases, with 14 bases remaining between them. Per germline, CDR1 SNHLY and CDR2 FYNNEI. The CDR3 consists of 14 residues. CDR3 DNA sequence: TGTGCCAGCAGAGGATCCATATCCCCAGATACGCAGTATTTT. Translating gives CASRGSISPDTQYF.

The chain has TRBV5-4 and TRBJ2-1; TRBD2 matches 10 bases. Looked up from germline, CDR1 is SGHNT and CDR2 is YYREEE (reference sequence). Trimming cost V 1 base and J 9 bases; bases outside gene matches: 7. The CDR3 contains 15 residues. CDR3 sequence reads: CASSLRQREGGEQFF. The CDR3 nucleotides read TGTGCCAGCAGCTTGCGCCAGCGGGAGGGCGGTGAGCAGTTCTTC. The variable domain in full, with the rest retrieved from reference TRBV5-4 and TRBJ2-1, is ETGVTQSPTHLIKTRGQQVTLRCSSQSGHNTVSWYQQALGQGPQFIFQYYREEENGRGNFPPRFSGLQFPNYSSELNVNALELDDSALYLCASSLRQREGGEQFFGPGTRLTVL.

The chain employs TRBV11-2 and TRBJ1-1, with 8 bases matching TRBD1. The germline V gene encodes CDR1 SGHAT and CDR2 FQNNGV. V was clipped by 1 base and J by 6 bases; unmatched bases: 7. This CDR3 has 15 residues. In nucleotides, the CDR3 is TGTGCCAGCAGCTTAGGGGACAGGTGGGAGCCTGAAGCTTTCTTT. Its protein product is CASSLGDRWEPEAFF. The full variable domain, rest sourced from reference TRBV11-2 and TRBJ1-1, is EAGVAQSPRYKIIEKRQSVAFWCNPISGHATLYWYQQILGQGPKLLIQFQNNGVVDDSQLPKDRFSAERLKGVDSTLKIQPAKLEDSAVYLCASSLGDRWEPEAFFGQGTRLTVV.

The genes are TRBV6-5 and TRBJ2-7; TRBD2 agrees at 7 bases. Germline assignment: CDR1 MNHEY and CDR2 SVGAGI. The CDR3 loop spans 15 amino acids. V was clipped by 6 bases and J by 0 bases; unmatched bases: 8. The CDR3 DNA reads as TGTGCCAGCAGGAGGCGGCTAGCGGACTCCTACGAGCAGTACTTC. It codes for CASRRRLADSYEQYF.

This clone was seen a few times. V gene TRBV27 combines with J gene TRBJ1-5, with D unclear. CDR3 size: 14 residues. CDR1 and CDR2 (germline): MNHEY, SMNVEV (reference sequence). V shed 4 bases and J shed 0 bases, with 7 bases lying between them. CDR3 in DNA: TGTGCCAGCAGTTACGGGTATAGCAATCAGCCCCAGCATTTT. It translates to CASSYGYSNQPQHF.

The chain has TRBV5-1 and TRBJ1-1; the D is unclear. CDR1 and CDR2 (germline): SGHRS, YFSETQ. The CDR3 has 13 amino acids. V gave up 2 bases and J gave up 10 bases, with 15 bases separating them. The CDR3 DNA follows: TGCGCCAGCAGCTTCGGATCGGGGATGGGAGCTTTCTTT. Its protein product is CASSFGSGMGAFF.

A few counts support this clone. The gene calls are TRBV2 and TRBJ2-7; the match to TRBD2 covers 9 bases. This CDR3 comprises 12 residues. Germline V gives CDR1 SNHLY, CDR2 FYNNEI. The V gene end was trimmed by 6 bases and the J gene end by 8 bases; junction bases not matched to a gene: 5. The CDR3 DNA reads TGTGCCAGCAGGGACAGCGGGAGGAAGCAGTACTTC. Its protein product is CASRDSGRKQYF.

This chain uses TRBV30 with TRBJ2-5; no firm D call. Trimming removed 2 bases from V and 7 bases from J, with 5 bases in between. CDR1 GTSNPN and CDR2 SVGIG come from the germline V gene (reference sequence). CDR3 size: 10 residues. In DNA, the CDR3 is TGTGCCTGGAGTAGGGCGACCCAGTACTTC. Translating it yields CAWSRATQYF.

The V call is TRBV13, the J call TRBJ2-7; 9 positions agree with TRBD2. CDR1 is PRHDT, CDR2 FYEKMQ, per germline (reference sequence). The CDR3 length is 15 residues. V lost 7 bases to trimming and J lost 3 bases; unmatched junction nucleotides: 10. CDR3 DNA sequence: TGTGCCAGCACCTCAAGGAGTAGCGGGAGCTACGAGCAGTACTTC. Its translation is CASTSRSSGSYEQYF.

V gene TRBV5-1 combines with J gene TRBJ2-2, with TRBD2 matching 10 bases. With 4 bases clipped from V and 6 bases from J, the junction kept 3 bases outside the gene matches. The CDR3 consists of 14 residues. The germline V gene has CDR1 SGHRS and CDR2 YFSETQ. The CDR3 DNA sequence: TGCGCCAGCAGCCACGGACTAGCGGCCGGGGAGCTGTTTTTT. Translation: CASSHGLAAGELFF. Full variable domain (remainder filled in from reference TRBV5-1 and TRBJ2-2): KAGVTQTPRYLIKTRGQQVTLSCSPISGHRSVSWYQQTPGQGLQFLFEYFSETQRNKGNFPGRFSGRQFSNSRSEMNVSTLELGDSALYLCASSHGLAAGELFFGEGSRLTVL.

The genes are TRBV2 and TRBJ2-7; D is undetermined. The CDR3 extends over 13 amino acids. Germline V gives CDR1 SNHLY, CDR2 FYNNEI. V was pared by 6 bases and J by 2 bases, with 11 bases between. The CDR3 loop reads CASSLGRTYEQYF. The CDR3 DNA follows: TGTGCCAGCAGCCTAGGACGGACCTACGAGCAGTACTTC.

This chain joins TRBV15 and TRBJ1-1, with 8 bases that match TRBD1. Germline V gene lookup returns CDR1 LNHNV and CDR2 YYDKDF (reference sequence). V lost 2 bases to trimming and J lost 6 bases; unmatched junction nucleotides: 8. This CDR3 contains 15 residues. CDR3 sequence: CATSRLDREGPEAFF. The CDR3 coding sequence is TGTGCCACCAGCAGACTGGACAGGGAAGGGCCTGAAGCTTTCTTT.

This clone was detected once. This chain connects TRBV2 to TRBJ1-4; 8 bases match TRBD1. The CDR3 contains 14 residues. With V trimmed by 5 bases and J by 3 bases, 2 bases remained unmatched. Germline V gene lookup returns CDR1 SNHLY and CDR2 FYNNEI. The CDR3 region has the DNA TGTGCCAGCAGTTACAGGGGGGCTAATGAAAAACTGTTTTTT. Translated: CASSYRGANEKLFF.

CDR3 bases: TGTGCCTGGGCTGTTGGCACCTCTGGAAACACCATATATTTT. Protein: CAWAVGTSGNTIYF. The gene calls are TRBV30 and TRBJ1-3; no clear D. CDR1 and CDR2 (germline): GTSNPN, SVGIG (reference sequence). The CDR3 sequence is 14 residues long. The V end lost 5 bases, the J end lost 0 bases, and 11 bases lay between the germline ends.